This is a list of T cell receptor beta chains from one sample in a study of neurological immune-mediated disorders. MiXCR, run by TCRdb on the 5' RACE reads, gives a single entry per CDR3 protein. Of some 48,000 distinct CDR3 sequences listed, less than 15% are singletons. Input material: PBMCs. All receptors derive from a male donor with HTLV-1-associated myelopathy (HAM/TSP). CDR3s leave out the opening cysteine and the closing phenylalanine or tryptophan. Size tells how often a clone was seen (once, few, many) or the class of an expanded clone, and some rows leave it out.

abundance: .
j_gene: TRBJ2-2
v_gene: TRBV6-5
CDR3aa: ASSIGGPGVSGELF

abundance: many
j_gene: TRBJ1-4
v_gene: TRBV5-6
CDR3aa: ASSWGTSTTNEKLF

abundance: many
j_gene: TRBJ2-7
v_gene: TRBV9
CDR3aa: ASSVSQGAVEQY

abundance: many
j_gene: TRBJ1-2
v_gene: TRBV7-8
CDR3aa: ASSPRTVPGYT

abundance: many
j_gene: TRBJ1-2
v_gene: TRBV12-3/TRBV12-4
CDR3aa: ASSRLGSYGYT

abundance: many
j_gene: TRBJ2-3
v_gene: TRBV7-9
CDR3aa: ASGWGRTDTQY

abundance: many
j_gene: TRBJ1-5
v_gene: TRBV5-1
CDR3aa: ASSLEGGRNQPQH

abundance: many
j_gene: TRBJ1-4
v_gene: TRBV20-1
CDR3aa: SALRVSGGEKLF

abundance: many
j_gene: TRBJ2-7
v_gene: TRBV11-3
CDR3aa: ASSYYRGSYEQY

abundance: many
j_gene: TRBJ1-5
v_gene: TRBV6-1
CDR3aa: ASRHSAGNQPQH

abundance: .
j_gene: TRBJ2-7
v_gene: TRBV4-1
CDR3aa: ASSQHNSYEQY

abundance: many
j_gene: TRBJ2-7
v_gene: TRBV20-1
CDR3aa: SALDLRGPYEQY

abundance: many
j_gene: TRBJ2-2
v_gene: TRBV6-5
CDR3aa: ASSYEWAHTGELF

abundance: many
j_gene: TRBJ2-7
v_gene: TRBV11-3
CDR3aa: ASNVGDPSSYEQY

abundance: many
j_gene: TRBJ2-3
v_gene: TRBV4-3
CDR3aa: ASSQGTGAGDTQY

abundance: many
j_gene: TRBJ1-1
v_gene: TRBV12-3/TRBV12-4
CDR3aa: ASREGLQNTEAF

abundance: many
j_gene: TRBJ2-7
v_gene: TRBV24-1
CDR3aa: ATSFAPDRNSYEQY

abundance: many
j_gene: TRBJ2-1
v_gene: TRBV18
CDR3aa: ASSLGQDTNEQF

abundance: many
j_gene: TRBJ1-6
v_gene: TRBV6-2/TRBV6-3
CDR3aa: ASSDRGNSPLH

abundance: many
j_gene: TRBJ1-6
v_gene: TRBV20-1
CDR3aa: SAIRTGNSPLH